A single sample is the source of the 4 T cell receptor beta chains below, sequenced in a study of CD8+CD57+ T cells in acquired aplastic anemia. Profiling that covered TCR beta VDJ and CDR3 relied on genomic DNA as its template. TCRdb re-called the reads through MiXCR, storing one row per CDR3 protein. Among 200,000 to 250,000 distinct CDR3 sequences, 34% were seen once, and the ten largest hold 1.1%. What was sequenced was sorted CD4+, CD8+, or CD8+CD57+ T cells (not recorded which) from PBMCs. Receptor source: a human donor in good health, serving as a control.

Ten or more counts support this clonotype. The rearrangement joins TRBV20-1 to TRBJ2-7; a possible D gene is TRBD2 (6 bases). The CDR3 is 12 residues long. Trimming stripped 3 bases from V and 9 bases from J, with 15 bases between. The V gene's germline CDR1 is DFQATT and CDR2 SNEGSKA (reference sequence). CDR3 loop: CSARGDSEVQYF. DNA of the CDR3: TGCAGTGCTAGGGGGGACTCCGAGGTGCAGTACTTC.

This clonotype was counted at least ten times. The V call is TRBV7-9, the J call TRBJ2-7, with TRBD1 identical over 7 bases. Per the germline V gene, CDR1 is SEHNR and CDR2 is FQNEAQ (reference sequence). This CDR3 has 15 residues. V shed 6 bases, J shed 3 bases, and the junction held 11 bases outside the gene matches. The CDR3 DNA follows: TGTGCCAGCAGTCTGTCGCGGACAGGCGGCTACGAGCAGTACTTC. Amino acids: CASSLSRTGGYEQYF.

This clonotype has just one count. This chain connects TRBV15 to TRBJ2-6; D not resolved. The CDR3 sequence is 15 residues long. Germline lookup yields CDR1 LNHNV and CDR2 YYDKDF (reference sequence). Trimming stripped 0 bases from V and 4 bases from J, with 7 bases between. The CDR3 sequence is CATSRDVSGANVLTF. In DNA, the CDR3 is TGTGCCACCAGCAGAGATGTTTCAGGGGCCAACGTCCTGACTTTC.

The gene calls are TRBV2 and TRBJ2-7, with TRBD2 identical over 10 bases. The CDR3 sequence is 15 residues long. Germline CDR1 and CDR2: SNHLY and FYNNEI. V lost 6 bases, J lost 0 bases, and 5 bases stayed unmatched. CDR3 nucleotide sequence: TGTGCCAGCAGCGCGGGACTAGCGAGCTCCTACGAGCAGTACTTC. Protein sequence: CASSAGLASSYEQYF.